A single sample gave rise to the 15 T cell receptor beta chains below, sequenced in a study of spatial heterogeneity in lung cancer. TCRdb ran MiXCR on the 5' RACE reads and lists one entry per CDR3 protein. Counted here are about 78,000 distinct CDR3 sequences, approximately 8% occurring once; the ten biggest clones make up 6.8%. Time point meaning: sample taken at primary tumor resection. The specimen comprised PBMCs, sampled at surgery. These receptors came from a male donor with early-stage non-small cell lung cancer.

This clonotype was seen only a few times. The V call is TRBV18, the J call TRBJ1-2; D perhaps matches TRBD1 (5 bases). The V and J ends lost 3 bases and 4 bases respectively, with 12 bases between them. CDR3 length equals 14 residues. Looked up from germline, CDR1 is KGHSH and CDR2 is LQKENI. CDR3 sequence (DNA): TGTGCCAGCTCACCGACAGCCTCTCCCTATGGCTACACCTTC. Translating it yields CASSPTASPYGYTF.

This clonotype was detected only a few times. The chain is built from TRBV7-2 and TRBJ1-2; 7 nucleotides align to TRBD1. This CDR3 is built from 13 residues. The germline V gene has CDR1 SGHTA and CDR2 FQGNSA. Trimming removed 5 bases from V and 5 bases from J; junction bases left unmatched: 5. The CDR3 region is CASSPPGGYGYTF. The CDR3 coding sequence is TGTGCCAGCAGCCCCCCAGGGGGTTATGGCTACACCTTC.

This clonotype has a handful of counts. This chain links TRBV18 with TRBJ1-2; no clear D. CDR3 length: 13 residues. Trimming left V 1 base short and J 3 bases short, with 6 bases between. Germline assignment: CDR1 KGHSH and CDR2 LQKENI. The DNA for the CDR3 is TGTGCCAGCTCACCACGGCAGGACTATGGCTACACCTTC. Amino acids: CASSPRQDYGYTF.

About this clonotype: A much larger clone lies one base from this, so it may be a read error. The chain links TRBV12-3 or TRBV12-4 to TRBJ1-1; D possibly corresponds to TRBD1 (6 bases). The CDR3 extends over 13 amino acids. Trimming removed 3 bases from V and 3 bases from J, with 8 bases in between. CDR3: CASSFKGDTEAFF. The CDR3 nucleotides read TGTGCCAGCAGTTTTAAGGGGGACACTGAAGCTTTCTTT.

CDR3 residues: CASSDYGQSYEQYF. The CDR3 nucleotides are TGTGCCAGCAGTGACTACGGACAGTCTTACGAGCAGTACTTC. This chain links TRBV6-2 or TRBV6-3 with TRBJ2-7; D might be TRBD1 (6 bases). This CDR3 has 14 residues. Germline V lookup: CDR1 MNHEY, CDR2 SVGEGT. Trimming took 5 bases from V and 4 from J, leaving 15 bases between them.

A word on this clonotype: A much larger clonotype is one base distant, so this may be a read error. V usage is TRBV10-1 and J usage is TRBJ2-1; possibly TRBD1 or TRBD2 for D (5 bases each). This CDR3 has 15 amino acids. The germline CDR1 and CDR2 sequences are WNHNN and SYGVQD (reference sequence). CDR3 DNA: TGCGCCACTCCCGGGACCTGGAGCTCCTACATTGAGCAGTTCTTC. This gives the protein CATPGTWSSYIEQFF.

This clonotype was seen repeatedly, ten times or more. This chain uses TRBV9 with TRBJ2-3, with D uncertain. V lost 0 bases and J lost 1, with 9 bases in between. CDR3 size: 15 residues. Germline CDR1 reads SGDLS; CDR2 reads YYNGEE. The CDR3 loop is CASSVGGRRTDTQYF. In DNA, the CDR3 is TGTGCCAGCAGCGTAGGTGGCCGCCGCACAGATACGCAGTATTTT.

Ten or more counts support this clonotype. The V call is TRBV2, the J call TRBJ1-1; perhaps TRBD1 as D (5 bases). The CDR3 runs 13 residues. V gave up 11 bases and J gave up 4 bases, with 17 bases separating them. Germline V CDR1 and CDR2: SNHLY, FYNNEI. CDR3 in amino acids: CAGSRERVTEAFF. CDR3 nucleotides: TGTGCCGGCTCCAGGGAAAGGGTCACTGAAGCTTTCTTT.

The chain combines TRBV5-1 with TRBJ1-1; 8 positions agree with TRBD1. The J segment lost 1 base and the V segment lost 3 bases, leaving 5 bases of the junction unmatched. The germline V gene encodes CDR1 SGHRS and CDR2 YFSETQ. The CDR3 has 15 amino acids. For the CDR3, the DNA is TGCGCCAGCAGCTCCGACAGGGGAGGGAACACTGAAGCTTTCTTT. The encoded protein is CASSSDRGGNTEAFF.

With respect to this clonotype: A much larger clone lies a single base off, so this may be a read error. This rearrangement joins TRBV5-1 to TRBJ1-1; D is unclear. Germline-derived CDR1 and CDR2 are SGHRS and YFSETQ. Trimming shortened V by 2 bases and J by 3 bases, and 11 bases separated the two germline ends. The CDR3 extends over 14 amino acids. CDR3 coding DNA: TGCGCCAGCAGCTTTAAGGGCATGGACACTGAAGCTTTCTTT. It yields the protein CASSFKGMDTEAFF.

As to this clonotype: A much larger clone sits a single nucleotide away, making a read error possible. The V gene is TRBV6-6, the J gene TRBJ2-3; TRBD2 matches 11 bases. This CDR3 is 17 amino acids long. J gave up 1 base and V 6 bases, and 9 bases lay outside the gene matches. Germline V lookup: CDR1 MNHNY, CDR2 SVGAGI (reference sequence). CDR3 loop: CASSPWTSGLCTDTQYF. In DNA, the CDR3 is TGTGCCAGCAGCCCCTGGACTAGCGGGTTGTGCACAGATACGCAGTATTTT.

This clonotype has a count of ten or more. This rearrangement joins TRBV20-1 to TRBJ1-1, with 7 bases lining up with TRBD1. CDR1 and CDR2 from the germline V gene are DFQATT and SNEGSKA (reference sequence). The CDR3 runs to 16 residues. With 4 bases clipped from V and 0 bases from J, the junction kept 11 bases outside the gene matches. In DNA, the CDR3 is TGCAGTGCTATCGCCCGGGGACAGCCCATGAACACTGAAGCTTTCTTT. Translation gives CSAIARGQPMNTEAFF.

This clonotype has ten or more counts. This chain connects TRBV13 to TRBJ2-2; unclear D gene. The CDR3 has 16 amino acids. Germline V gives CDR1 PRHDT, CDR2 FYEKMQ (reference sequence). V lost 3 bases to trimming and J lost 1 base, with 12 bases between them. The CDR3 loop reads CASSFSTVLNTGELFF. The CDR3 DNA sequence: TGTGCCAGCAGCTTTTCGACTGTTCTGAACACCGGGGAGCTGTTTTTT.

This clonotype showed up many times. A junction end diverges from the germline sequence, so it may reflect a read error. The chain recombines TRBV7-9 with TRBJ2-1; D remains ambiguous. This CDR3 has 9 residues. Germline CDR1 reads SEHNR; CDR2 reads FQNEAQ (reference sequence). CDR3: CASSLLETF. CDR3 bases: TGTGCCAGCAGCCTCCTAGAAACCTTC. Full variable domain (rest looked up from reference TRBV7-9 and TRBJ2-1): DTGVSQNPRHKITKRGQNVTFRCDPISEHNRLYWYRQTLGQGPEFLTYFQNEAQLEKSRLLSDRFSAERPKGSFSTLEIQRTEQGDSAMYLCASSLLETFGPGTRLTVL.

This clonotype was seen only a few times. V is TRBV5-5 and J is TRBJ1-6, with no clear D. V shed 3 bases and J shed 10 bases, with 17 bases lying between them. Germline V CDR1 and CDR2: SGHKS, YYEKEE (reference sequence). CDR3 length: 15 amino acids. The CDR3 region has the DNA TGTGCCAGCAGCTGGACTTCTGAGGTGGGGTCACCCCTCCACTTT. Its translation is CASSWTSEVGSPLHF.